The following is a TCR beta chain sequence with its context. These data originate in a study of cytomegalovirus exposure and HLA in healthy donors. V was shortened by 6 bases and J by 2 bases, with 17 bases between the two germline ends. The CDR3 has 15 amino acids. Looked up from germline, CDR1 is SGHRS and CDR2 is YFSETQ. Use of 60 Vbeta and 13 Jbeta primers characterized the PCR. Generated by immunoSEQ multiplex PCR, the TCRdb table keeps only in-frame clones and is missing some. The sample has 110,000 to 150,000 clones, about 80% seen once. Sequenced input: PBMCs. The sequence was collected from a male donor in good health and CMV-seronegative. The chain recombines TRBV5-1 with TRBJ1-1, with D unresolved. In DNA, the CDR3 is TGCGCCAGCACCATCTCCAGCGGGAGTAACACTGAAGCTTTCTTT. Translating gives CASTISSGSNTEAFF.